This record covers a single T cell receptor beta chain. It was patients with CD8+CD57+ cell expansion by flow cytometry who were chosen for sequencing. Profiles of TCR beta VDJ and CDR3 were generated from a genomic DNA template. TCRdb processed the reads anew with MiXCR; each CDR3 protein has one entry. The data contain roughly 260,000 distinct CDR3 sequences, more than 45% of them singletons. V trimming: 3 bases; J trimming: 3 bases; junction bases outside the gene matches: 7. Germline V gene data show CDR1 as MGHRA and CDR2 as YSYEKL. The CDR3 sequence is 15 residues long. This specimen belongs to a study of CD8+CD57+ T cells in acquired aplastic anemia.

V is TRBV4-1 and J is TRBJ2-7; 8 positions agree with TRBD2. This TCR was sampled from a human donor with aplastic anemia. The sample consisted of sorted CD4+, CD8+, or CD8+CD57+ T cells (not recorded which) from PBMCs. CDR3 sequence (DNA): TGCGCCAGCAGCCACGGGGGTAGCGGGAACTACGAGCAGTACTTC. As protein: CASSHGGSGNYEQYF.